The 5 T cell receptor beta chains presented below share a single source sample, sequenced in a study of STAT5B mutations in CD4+ large granular lymphocyte leukemia. Measured with immunoSEQ multiplex PCR; TCRdb has only the in-frame clones, and not every one. The repertoire includes tens of thousands of clones, around 80% of them detected once, and 6.5% to 9% sits in the top ten. The specimen sequenced was CD4+ T cells from blood buffy coats. These receptor sequences come from a human donor in good health.

CDR3 DNA: TGTGCCAGCAGCTCCGAAACCGGAACCGGGACAGGAAACTATGGCTACACCTTC. It translates to CASSSETGTGTGNYGYTF. This chain links TRBV7-9 with TRBJ1-2; 8 bases are shared with TRBD1. The trim removed 4 bases at V and 2 bases at J, leaving 15 bases unmatched. The CDR3 runs to 18 residues. The germline CDR1 and CDR2 sequences are SEHNR and FQNEAQ (reference sequence).

V gene TRBV2 combines with J gene TRBJ2-7; D is unclear. There are 15 residues in the CDR3. Trimming removed 2 bases from V and 2 bases from J, with 13 bases in between. CDR1 is SNHLY and CDR2 is FYNNEI in the germline V gene. The CDR3 loop reads CASSERSQQTYEQYF. CDR3 coding DNA: TGTGCCAGCAGTGAACGCAGCCAGCAAACCTACGAGCAGTACTTC.

A few counts support this clone. The chain combines TRBV29-1 with TRBJ1-1; no definite D call. The germline gives CDR1 SQVTM, CDR2 ANQGSEA. With 4 bases removed from V and 3 bases from J, the gap between germline ends came to 12 bases. This CDR3 contains 13 residues. Written as DNA, the CDR3 is TGCAGCGTTGTTGGCAGGCGTGACACTGAAGCTTTCTTT. Translated: CSVVGRRDTEAFF.

This chain uses TRBV14 with TRBJ2-2; 8 bases align to TRBD2. Germline V gene sequence: CDR1 SGHDN, CDR2 FVKESK. This CDR3 is built from 12 residues. The V segment lost 4 bases and the J segment 8 bases; nucleotides outside the gene matches: 0. The CDR3 nucleotides read TGTGCCAGCAGCCTAGCGGGAGGGGAGCTGTTTTTT. It specifies CASSLAGGELFF.

The J gene is TRBJ2-3, the V gene TRBV5-6; 8 bases agree with TRBD2. Unmatched junction bases numbered 7, after V lost 2 bases and J lost 2 bases. Per the germline V gene, CDR1 is SGHDT and CDR2 is YYEEEE. The CDR3 is made up of 16 amino acids. The chain's CDR3 is CASSFGVTSDTDTQYF. The CDR3 bases are TGTGCCAGCAGCTTTGGCGTGACTAGCGACACAGATACGCAGTATTTT.